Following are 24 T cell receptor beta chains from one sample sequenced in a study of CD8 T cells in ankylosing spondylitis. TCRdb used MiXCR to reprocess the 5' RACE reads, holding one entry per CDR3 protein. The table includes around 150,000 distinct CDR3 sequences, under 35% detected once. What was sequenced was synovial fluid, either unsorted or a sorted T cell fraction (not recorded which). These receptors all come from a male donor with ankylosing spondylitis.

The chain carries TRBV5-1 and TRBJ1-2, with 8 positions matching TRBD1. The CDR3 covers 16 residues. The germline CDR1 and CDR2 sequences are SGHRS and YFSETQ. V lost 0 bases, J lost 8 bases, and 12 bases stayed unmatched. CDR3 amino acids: CASSLGGSGQGGGYTF. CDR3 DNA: TGCGCCAGCAGCTTGGGCGGATCCGGACAGGGCGGCGGCTACACCTTC.

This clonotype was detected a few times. The CDR3 DNA follows: TGCGCCAGCACCGCCGGGGGCAGAAACTATGGCTACACCTTC. Encoded protein: CASTAGGRNYGYTF. The chain couples TRBV5-1 to TRBJ1-2, with D maybe TRBD1 (6 bases). CDR3 length: 14 amino acids. Germline CDR1 and CDR2: SGHRS and YFSETQ. V lost 6 bases and J 2 bases, leaving 14 bases between the germline ends.

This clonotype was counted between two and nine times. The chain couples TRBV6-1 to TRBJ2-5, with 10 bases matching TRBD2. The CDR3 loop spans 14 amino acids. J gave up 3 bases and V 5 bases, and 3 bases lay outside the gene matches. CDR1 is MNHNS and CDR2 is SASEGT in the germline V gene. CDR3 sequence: CASSPGTSEETQYF. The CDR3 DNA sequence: TGTGCCAGCAGTCCAGGGACTAGCGAAGAGACCCAGTACTTC.

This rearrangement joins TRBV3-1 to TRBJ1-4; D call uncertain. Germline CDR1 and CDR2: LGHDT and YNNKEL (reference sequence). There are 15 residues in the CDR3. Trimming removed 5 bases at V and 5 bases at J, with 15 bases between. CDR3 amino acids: CASSEQGRSNEKLFF. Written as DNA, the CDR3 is TGTGCCAGCAGCGAACAAGGACGGTCGAATGAAAAACTGTTTTTT.

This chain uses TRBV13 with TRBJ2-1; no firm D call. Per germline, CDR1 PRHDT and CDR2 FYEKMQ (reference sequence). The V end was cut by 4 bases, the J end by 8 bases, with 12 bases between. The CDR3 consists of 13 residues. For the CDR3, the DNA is TGTGCCAGCAGCTCCCCCGGTACGGATGAGCAGTTCTTC. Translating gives CASSSPGTDEQFF.

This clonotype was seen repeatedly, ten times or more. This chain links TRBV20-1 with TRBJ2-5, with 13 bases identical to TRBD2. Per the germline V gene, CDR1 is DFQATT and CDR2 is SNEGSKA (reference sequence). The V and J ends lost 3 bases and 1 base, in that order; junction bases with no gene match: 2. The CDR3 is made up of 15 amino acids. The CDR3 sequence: CSARGLAGSQETQYF. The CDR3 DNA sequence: TGCAGTGCTAGGGGACTAGCGGGATCCCAAGAGACCCAGTACTTC.

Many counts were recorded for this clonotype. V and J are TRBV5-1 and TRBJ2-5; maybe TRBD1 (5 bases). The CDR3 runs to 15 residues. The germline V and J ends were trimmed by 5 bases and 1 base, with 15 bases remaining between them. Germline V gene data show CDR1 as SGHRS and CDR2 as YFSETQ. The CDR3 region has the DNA TGCGCCAGCAGACCTCTGGGGCGGATCCAAGAGACCCAGTACTTC. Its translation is CASRPLGRIQETQYF. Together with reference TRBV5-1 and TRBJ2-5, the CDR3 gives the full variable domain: KAGVTQTPRYLIKTRGQQVTLSCSPISGHRSVSWYQQTPGQGLQFLFEYFSETQRNKGNFPGRFSGRQFSNSRSEMNVSTLELGDSALYLCASRPLGRIQETQYFGPGTRLLVL.

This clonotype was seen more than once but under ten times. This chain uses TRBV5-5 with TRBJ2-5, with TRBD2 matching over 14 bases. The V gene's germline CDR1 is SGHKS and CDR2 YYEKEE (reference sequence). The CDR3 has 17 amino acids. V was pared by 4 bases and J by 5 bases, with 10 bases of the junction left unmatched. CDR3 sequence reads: CASSPGTSGSLMETQYF. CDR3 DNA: TGTGCCAGCAGCCCCGGGACTAGCGGGAGTTTGATGGAGACCCAGTACTTC.

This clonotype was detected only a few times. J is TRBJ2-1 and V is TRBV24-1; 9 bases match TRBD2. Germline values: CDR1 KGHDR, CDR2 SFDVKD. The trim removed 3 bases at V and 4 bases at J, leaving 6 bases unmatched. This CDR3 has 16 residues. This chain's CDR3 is CATSDGASGTYNEQFF. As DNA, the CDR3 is TGTGCCACCAGTGATGGAGCTAGCGGGACATACAATGAGCAGTTCTTC.

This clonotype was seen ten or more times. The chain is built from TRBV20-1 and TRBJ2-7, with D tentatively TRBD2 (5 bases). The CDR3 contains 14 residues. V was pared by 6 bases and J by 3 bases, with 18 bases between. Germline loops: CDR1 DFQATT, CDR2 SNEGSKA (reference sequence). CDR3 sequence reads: CSAQGLAELYEQYF. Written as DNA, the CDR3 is TGCAGTGCCCAAGGCCTAGCAGAACTCTACGAGCAGTACTTC.

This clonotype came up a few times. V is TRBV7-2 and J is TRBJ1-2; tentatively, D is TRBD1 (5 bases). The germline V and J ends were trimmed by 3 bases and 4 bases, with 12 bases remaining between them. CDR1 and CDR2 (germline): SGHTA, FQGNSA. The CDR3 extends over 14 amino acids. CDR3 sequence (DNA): TGTGCCAGCAGCTTGGGACGGTCAAGCTATGGCTACACCTTC. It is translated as CASSLGRSSYGYTF.

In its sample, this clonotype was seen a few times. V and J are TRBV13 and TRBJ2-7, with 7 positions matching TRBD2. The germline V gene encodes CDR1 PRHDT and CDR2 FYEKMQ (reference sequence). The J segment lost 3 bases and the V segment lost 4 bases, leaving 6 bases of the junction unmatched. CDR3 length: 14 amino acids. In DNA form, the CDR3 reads TGTGCCAGCAGCTCGGGACTATCATACTACGAGCAGTACTTC. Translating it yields CASSSGLSYYEQYF.

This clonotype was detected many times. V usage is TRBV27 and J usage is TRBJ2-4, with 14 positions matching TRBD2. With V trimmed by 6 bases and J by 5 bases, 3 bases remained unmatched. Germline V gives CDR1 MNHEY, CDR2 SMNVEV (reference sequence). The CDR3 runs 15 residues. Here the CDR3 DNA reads TGTGCCAGCAGGGGGACTAGCGGGGGCGAAAACATTCAGTACTTC. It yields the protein CASRGTSGGENIQYF.

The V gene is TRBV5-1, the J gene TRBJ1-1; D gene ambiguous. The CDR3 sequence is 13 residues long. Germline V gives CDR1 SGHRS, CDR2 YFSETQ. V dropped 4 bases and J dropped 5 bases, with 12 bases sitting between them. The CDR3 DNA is TGCGCCAGCAGCCCGGACGCCGGTACTGAAGCTTTCTTT. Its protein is CASSPDAGTEAFF.

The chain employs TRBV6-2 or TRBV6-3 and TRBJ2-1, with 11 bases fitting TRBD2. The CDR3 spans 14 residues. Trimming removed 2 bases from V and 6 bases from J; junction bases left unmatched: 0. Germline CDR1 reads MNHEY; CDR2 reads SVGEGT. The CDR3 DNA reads TGTGCCAGCAGTTACACTAGCGGGAGCAATGAGCAGTTCTTC. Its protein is CASSYTSGSNEQFF.

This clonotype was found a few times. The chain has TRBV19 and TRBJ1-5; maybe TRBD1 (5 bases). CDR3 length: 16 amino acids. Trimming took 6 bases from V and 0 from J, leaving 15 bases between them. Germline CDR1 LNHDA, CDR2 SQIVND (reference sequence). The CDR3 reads CASSPRQIYSNQPQHF. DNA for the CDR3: TGTGCCAGTAGCCCCCGACAGATCTATAGCAATCAGCCCCAGCATTTT. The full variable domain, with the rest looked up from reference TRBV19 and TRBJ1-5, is DGGITQSPKYLFRKEGQNVTLSCEQNLNHDAMYWYRQDPGQGLRLIYYSQIVNDFQKGDIAEGYSVSREKKESFPLTVTSAQKNPTAFYLCASSPRQIYSNQPQHFGDGTRLSIL.

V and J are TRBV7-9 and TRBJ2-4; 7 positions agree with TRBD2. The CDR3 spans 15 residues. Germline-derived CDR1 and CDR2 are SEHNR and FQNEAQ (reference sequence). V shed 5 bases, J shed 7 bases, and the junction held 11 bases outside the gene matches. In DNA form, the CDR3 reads TGTGCCAGCAGCACGGGGACTACATTGGGGAACATTCAGTACTTC. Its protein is CASSTGTTLGNIQYF.

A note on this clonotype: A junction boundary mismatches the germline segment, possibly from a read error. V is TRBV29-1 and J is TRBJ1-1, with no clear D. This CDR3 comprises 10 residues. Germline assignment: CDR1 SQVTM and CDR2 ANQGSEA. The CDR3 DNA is TGCAGCGTTGAAGGGCCAGATTCCACCTTT. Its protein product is CSVEGPDSTF. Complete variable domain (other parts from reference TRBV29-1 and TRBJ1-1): SAVISQKPSRDICQRGTSLTIQCQVDSQVTMMFWYRQQPGQSLTLIATANQGSEATYESGFVIDKFPISRPNLTFSTLTVSNMSPEDSSIYLCSVEGPDSTFGQGTRLTVV.

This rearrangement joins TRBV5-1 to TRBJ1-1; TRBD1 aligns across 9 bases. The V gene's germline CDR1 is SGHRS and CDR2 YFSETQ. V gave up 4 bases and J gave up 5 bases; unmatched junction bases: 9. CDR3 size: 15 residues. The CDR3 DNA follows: TGCGCCAGCAGCCCCGGGACAGGGCGAGGGACTGAAGCTTTCTTT. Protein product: CASSPGTGRGTEAFF.

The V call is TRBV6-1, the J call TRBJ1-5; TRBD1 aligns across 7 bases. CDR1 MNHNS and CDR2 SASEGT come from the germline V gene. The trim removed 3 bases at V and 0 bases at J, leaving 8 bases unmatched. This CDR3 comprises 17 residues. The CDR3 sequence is CASSEKGQAYSNQPQHF. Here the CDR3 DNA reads TGTGCCAGCAGTGAGAAAGGACAGGCCTATAGCAATCAGCCCCAGCATTTT.

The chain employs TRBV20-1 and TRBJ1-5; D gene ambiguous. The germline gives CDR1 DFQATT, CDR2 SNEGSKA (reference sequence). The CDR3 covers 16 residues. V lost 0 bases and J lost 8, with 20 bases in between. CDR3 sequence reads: CSARDQGPGRREPQHF. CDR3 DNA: TGCAGTGCTAGAGATCAAGGGCCCGGACGGCGGGAGCCCCAGCATTTT.

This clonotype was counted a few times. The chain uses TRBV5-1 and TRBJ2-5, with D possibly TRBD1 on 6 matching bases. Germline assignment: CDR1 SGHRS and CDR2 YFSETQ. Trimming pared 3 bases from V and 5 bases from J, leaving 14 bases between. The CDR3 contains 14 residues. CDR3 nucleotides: TGCGCCAGCAGCTCTGGACAGCTAGGTGAGACCCAGTACTTC. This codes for CASSSGQLGETQYF.

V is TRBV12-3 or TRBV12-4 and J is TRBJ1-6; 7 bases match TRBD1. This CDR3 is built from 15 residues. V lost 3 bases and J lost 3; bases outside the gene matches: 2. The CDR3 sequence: CASSFDRDYNSPLHF. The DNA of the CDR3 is TGTGCCAGCAGTTTCGACAGGGACTATAATTCACCCCTCCACTTT.

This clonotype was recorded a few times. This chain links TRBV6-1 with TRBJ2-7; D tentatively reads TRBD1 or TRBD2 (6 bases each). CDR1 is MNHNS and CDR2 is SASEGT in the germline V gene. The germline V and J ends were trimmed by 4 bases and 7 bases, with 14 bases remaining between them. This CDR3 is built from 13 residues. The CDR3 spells CASSVSGAREQYF. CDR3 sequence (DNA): TGTGCCAGCAGTGTTTCGGGGGCGCGGGAGCAGTACTTC.